What follows is one T cell receptor (beta chain) and its context. It lacks a known antigen. No quality values exist for individual bases; no much larger clone is one base distant. These data belong to a study of cytomegalovirus exposure and HLA in healthy donors (dated by TCRdb to about 2017). About the study as a whole: According to an earlier analysis of a few hundred of the donors, 150 million to 200 million T cells yielded 120 million or so unique TCR beta sequences and around 280 Gb of sequence data. Donor age, sex, ethnicity and CMV serostatus were compiled alongside the repertoire data. A later genetic analysis used genome-wide SNP genotypes for about three fifths of the 666 donors, treating that subset as a discovery cohort. Among roughly 370 genotyped donors of the cohort, an average of roughly 240,000 unique TCR beta nucleotide sequences were sequenced per donor, around 20% of them non-productive. About 300 gigabases of sequencing data and approximately 85 million unique TCR sequences were included in an early release covering about 700 HLA-typed donors. To predict cytomegalovirus infection status, the study brought together high-throughput TCR immunosequencing, statistical association of individual TCRs with disease status, and machine learning. The study aimed to test whether cataloging public T cell receptors could reveal signatures of past pathogen exposure. Rather than using new phenotypic data, the later analysis identified candidate immune exposures from TCR beta sequences and from how often those sequences occurred across donors. Several DR-DQ haplotypes were handled as single units for association and clustering, since linkage in the cohort was strong. Every discovery cohort repertoire had been produced on one sequencing platform. An earlier analysis of 587 of the donors used high-throughput TCR beta sequencing to judge whether each TCR beta V gene segment behaved as functional or pseudogenic. In a later analysis, previously published TCR beta repertoires from hundreds of donors were re-analyzed and high-resolution HLA genotyping was added so that TCR occurrence patterns could be studied. HLA typing included class I and class II loci at four-digit resolution. Using immunosequencing, the study profiled T cell repertoires from fewer than 700 subjects and related those repertoires to cytomegalovirus serostatus. Of the roughly 410 genotyped donors, roughly 76% were placed in the genetic ancestry cluster associated with self-reported Caucasian donors. The number of donors typed differed by locus, with 629-630 for A, B, C, DRB1 and DQB1, around 560 for DQA1, about 610 for DPA1, and around 460 for DPB1. Along with the approximately 700-subject first cohort, a separate validation cohort of more than 90 different subjects was used. Overall study outcomes, separate from this receptor: A later analysis found that HLA-associated TCR beta chains were more clonally expanded and had lower generation probabilities than equally common non-associated chains. Across donors, most TCR sequences were observed very rarely, whereas some public TCRs were present in many individuals. Roughly uniform sequencing depth across donors was assumed in presence/absence analyses, although this assumption may not hold. Some IMGT-functional V segments, including TRBV6-2 and TRBV6-3, could not be distinguished by the 87-base-pair reads and were therefore excluded. In a later analysis, 15,000 to 20,000 TCR beta sequences were associated with specific HLA alleles at a false discovery rate of 0.05. An association between a missense DCLRE1C variant and V-gene and J-gene trimming of TCR beta chains was found in a later genetic analysis and replicated in an independent cohort. The cohort was sequenced for TCR beta chains only, and without alpha or paired-chain data the features that could be detected were limited. The classifier was reported to diagnose cytomegalovirus status with high specificity and sensitivity in both the original and validation cohorts. Correlated functional status among segregating V segments might reflect linkage disequilibrium, but an unknown experimental factor could not be ruled out. The study listed 150 to 200 TCR beta chains as associated with cytomegalovirus. In vitro tests confirmed that three of the cytomegalovirus-associated TCR beta chains recognize cytomegalovirus antigens. A further reported finding was that TCR beta sequences accurately predicted the HLA-A and HLA-B alleles for most subjects in the first cohort. According to the authors, the approach could potentially be generalized to other disease states and immunological phenotypes. The only immune exposure information available for the cohort was CMV serostatus. The earlier analysis of fewer than 750 of the donors excluded around 17 rarely observed V segments, including chromosome 9 orphons, because counts were too low. Several of the top co-occurrence clusters appeared to be linked to parvovirus B19, influenza, CMV and Epstein-Barr virus, according to a later analysis. In a later analysis, most CMV-associated TCR beta chains were found to appear HLA-restricted, with HLA associations seemingly driven largely by CMV exposure. According to a later analysis, TCR association rates differed among HLA loci, with DRB1 alleles showing the most associated TCRs and HLA-C alleles showing the fewest. HLA typing was unavailable for some donors at each locus, so association tests used only the typed subset. In an earlier analysis of about 600 of the donors, most TCR beta V segments appeared in productive rearrangements about 90% or about 30% of the time, broadly matching IMGT annotations. According to a later genetic analysis, donors in an Asian-associated ancestry cluster had fewer N-insertions in productive TCRs than the roughly 660-donor mean. Strong co-occurrence of HLA alleles, especially DR and DQ, made assigning TCR associations to individual alleles difficult. A cluster of highly shared sequence variants was judged likely to represent a technical artifact of the sequencing pipeline.

The germline V gene gives CDR1 as SNHLY and CDR2 as FYNNEI. Trimming leaves V shorter by 3 bases and J shorter by 4 bases, with the junction holding 8 bases beyond the gene matches. Including cysteine and phenylalanine, the CDR3 has 15 amino acids. The DNA shown is the 45-base CDR3, in frame from base 1. The cohort was made up of approximately 670 healthy bone marrow donors. At the time of sampling, all cohort members were nominally healthy, though unrecorded immune exposures were likely present. The donor tested CMV seronegative, placing the donor among the roughly 350 seronegative members of the cohort. A peripheral blood sample was collected from each donor, and TCR beta sequencing was performed on peripheral blood mononuclear cells. The Qiagen DNeasy Blood Extraction Kit was used to extract genomic DNA from the blood cell samples. Library preparation employed the immunoSEQ multiplex PCR assay. The multiplex PCR relied on a mix of 60 forward primers for TCR Vbeta segments and 13 reverse primers for TCR Jbeta segments. The CDR3 region of rearranged TCR beta genes was amplified from genomic DNA by a multiplex PCR assay. Amplified TCR beta libraries were sequenced as 87-base-pair reads on the Illumina HiSeq System. The study's own analysis went as follows. A later analysis counted 65 million to 90 million unique TCR beta chains across the 550 to 800 repertoires, and some 11 million of these chains were shared by at least two donors. Raw reads were error-corrected and collapsed into unique sequences with a nearest-neighbor algorithm that merged closely related sequences to remove PCR and sequencing errors. V, D and J gene segments were assigned by aligning CDR3 sequences to IMGT reference sequences. For a sequence to be retained, at least a six-nucleotide match to both a V gene segment and a J gene segment was required. Rearrangements were called productive when the CDR3 lacked stop codons and stayed in frame with V and J; all others were non-productive. Following IMGT convention, CDR3 was defined as the stretch from the second conserved V-encoded cysteine to the conserved J-encoded phenylalanine. The earlier analysis of 500 to 600 of the donors excluded sequences that lacked an unambiguous match to a single V gene segment. In an earlier analysis of 587 of the donors, V segments were called functional above 56.7% productive rearrangements and were called segregating when the between-donor standard deviation exceeded 5%. A statistical classification framework was built for diagnosing cytomegalovirus status from the catalog of TCR beta chain sequences. In a later analysis, TCR nucleotide sequences were compared against IMGT/GENE-DB human TR gene sequences so that V and J genes could be assigned. In a later analysis, CDR3 sequences and most-parsimonious VDJ recombination scenarios were assigned using the TCRdist pipeline. In a later analysis, each TCR beta chain was defined by its CDR3 amino acid sequence together with its V-gene family, and reads lacking a unique V-gene family were excluded. As a way to deal with suspected cross-contamination and a sequencing artifact, a later analysis dropped under 600 nucleotide sequences that were highly shared and had low generation probability. A later analysis calculated a clonal expansion index for each public chain from normalized within-repertoire ranks of inferred template counts. A later analysis computed generation probabilities with a VDJ recombination model fitted to out-of-frame rearrangements, and checked the results against IGoR. In a later analysis, TCR-TCR, TCR-HLA and TCR-CMV co-occurrence was scored with hypergeometric tests, and a repertoire-size bias correction was applied to TCR pairs. A later analysis estimated false discovery rates by permuting HLA or CMV assignments 20 times. In a later analysis, co-occurring TCRs were grouped with DBSCAN, and TCRdist sequence similarity was added when clustering was performed within HLA-allele-positive subsets. Repertoires with fewer than 30,000 or more than 120,000 public chains, plus five repertoires with anomalous nucleotide sharing, were excluded from co-occurrence clustering. Drawn from immuneACCESS, this table holds only the in-frame rearrangements with V and J called that TCRdb kept. Clones are partly lost; checked studies trace under half to an unresolved V gene and leave the rest unexplained. The DNA was the basis for D and trimming; V, J and clone size are from that table. This sample holds around 140,000 clones; approximately 80% were observed only once. The ten largest clones capture about 2.2% of the sample.

The chain was built from TRBV2 and TRBJ2-5; a stretch of 7 junction bases matches TRBD1. The sequence came from a man aged 50 to 59 in good health and CMV-seronegative. The sample taken for sequencing was PBMCs. The CDR3 protein sequence reads: CASSDRAGGIETQYF. The base sequence is TGTGCCAGCAGTGATAGGGCAGGGGGTATAGAGACCCAGTACTTC.